This T cell receptor beta chain was retrieved from a study of T cell responses to AZD1222 COVID-19 vaccine (dated by TCRdb to the early 2020s). About the investigation overall: AZD1222 recipients with second doses at about 4 weeks or about 12 weeks were pooled, because spike-specific TCR depth and breadth did not differ between schedules. TCR sequencing covered 230 to 250 trial participants: 207 given two doses of AZD1222 and 26 given two doses of MenACWY control vaccine. Enrollment into the trials was organized by age into subgroups of 18-55, 56-69 and 70-plus years, and those subgroups contained roughly 140, 27 and 60 TCR-sequenced participants, respectively.

Note on this clone: Which antigen it targets is not known. Qualities for individual bases were not recorded, and no much larger clone is one base off.

The full study reports these points: Spike-specific TCR breadth and depth rose significantly after two AZD1222 doses compared with day 0 and with MenACWY recipients. Reportedly, almost half of the unique spike-specific TCRs recognized epitopes lying outside the regions that are mutated in the B.1.351 and B.1.1.7 variants. Vaccine-associated CD4 TCRs spanned the whole spike protein, with dominant responses in regions 160-218 and 743-854. Participants were mostly white British, with more females than males. The authors suggested clonal diversity may have been underestimated. Only a handful of AZD1222 recipients were SARS-CoV-2 seropositive at baseline, limiting conclusions about previously exposed vaccinees. The 56-69-year group was small, and its depth increase did not reach significance, likely because of low power. Because no samples from the day 14 peak response were available, repertoires could be characterized only after the peak T cell response.

Including cysteine and phenylalanine, the CDR3 has 17 amino acids. Only CDR3 DNA remains: 51 bases, in frame from the first base. The germline ends are 25 bases apart after V is trimmed by 7 bases and J by 6 bases. CDR1 SNHLY and CDR2 FYNNEI are derived from the germline V gene. The sample's time point label is to be understood as: baseline before first vaccination. The vaccinee samples were drawn from two UK trials, COV001 and COV002, one of which was a single-blind randomized controlled phase 2/3 trial testing AZD1222 (ChAdOx1 nCoV-19) in healthy adults. For TCRbeta chain sequencing, PBMC samples from trial participants were taken at day 0 and at day 28 after the second dose. The CDR3 regions of human TCRbeta chains were analyzed by immunosequencing. On the study's bioinformatics: Repertoire TCRs were matched against a reference library of SARS-CoV-2-specific TCRs generated with the MIRA antigen-specificity platform. Breadth was defined as the fraction of unique TCRs that were SARS-CoV-2-associated, and depth was defined as the fraction of total T cells that were SARS-CoV-2-associated. Using the MIRA data, each spike-specific TCR was mapped to the spike region that the TCR reacts to and placed in a CD4 or CD8 class. Log10-transformed breadth and depth values were compared by one-way ANOVA with Sidak's multiple comparisons tests. Not all clones reach the TCRdb copy of this immuneACCESS table, which keeps in-frame sequences only. Checked studies attribute under half of the gap to unresolved V genes and leave the rest unexplained. V and J calls and clone size are as listed in that table; D and trimming were resolved from the DNA. This sample comprises over 95,000 clones, approximately 88% of them detected only once. Less than 3.5% of the sample belongs to the ten largest clones.

The V and J genes are TRBV2 and TRBJ2-1; the D gene may be TRBD1 or TRBD2, since each aligns over 6 bases. The sequencing used peripheral blood, collected on day 0 of AZD1222 vaccination. The TCR was taken from an adult in good health. The DNA sequence is given as TGTGCCAGCACCAAGACCCACGGGGGCGTAGGAAGCAATGAGCAGTTCTTC. This is translated as CASTKTHGGVGSNEQFF.